The entry below describes one T cell receptor beta chain. Antigen specificity is unknown. Trimming at V came to 1 base and at J to 4 bases, leaving 2 bases not matched to a gene. Germline CDR1 LGHNA, CDR2 YNFKEQ. This CDR3 has 14 amino acids. The data were obtained in a study of T cell clonotyping in hematopoietic cell transplantation. Points from the study as a whole: Recipient TCR diversity dropped after transplant; expanded clonotypes rose from day 30 to 180. No sorting was done, leaving CD4 and CD8 contributions mixed. Broader posttransplant TCR repertoire diversity was predicted by graft donor and pretransplant recipient Inverse Simpson Index values. At the given depth, recipient repertoires were over 97% de novo clonotypes.

The table came from immunoSEQ multiplex PCR; TCRdb's copy has only in-frame clones and leaves some out. The data hold approximately 44,000 clones, with 95% observed a single time. V and J are TRBV4-2 and TRBJ2-3; the match to TRBD1 covers 7 bases. Material: peripheral blood mononuclear cells. The sequence came from a man aged 30-40 years in good health. Some clones in this sample may be carry-over from other donors' samples. As DNA, the CDR3 is TGTGCCAGCAGCCAAGCCCAGGGGGCAGATACGCAGTATTTT. Amino acid sequence: CASSQAQGADTQYF.